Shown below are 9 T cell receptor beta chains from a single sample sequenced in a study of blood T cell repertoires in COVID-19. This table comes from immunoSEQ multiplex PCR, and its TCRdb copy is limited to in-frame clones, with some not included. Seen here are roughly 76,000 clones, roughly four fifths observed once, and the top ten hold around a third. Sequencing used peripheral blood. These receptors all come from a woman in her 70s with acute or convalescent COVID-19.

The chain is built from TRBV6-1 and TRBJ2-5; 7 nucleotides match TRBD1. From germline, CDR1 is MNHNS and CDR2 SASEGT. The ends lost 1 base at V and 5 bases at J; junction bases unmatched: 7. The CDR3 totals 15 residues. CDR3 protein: CASSEVATGFETQYF. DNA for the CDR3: TGTGCCAGCAGTGAAGTCGCGACAGGGTTCGAGACCCAGTACTTC.

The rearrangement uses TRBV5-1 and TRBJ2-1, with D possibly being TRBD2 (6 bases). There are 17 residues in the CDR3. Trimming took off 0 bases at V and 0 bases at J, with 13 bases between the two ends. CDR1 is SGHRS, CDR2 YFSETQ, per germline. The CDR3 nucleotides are TGCGCCAGCAGCTTGGCAGGAGGGTTCAGCTCCTACAATGAGCAGTTCTTC. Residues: CASSLAGGFSSYNEQFF.

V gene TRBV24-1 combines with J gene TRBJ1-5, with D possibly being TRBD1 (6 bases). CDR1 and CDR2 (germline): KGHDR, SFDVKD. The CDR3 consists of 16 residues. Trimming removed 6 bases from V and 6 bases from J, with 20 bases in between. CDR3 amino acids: CATSIGGGMGSQPQHF. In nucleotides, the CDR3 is TGTGCCACCAGTATTGGCGGGGGCATGGGGAGTCAGCCCCAGCATTTT.

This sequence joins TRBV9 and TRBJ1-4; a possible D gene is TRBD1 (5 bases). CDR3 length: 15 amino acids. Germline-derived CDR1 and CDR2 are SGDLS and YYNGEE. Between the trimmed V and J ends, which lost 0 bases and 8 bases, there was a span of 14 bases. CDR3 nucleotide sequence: TGTGCCAGCAGCGTAGATTCGGGGGGTCAAGAAAAACTGTTTTTT. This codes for CASSVDSGGQEKLFF.

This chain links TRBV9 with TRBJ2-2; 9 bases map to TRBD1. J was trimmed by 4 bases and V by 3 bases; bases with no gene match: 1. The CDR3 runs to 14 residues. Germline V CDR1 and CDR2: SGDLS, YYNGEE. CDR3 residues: CASSGTGVTGELFF. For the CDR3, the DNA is TGTGCCAGCAGCGGGACAGGGGTCACCGGGGAGCTGTTTTTT.

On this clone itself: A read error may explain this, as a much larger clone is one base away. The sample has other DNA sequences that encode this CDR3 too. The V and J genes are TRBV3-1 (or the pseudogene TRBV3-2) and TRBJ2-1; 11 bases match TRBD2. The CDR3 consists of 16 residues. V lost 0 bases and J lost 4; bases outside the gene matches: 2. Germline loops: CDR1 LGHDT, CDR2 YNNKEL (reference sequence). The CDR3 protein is CASSQEGLAGYNEQFF. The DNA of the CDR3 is TGTGCCAGCAGCCAAGAAGGACTAGCGGGTTACAATGAGCAGTTCTTC.

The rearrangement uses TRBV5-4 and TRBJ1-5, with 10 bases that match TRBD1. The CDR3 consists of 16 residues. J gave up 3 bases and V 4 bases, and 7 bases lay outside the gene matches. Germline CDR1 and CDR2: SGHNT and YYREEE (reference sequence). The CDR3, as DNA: TGTGCCAGCAGCCGAACCGGGACAGGGGACAATCAGCCCCAGCATTTT. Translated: CASSRTGTGDNQPQHF.

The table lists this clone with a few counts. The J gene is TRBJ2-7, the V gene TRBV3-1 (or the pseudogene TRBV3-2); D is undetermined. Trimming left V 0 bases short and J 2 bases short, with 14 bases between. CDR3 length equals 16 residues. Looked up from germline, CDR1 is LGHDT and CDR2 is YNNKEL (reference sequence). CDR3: CASSQELILGAYEQYF. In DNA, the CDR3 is TGTGCCAGCAGCCAAGAATTAATACTGGGCGCCTACGAGCAGTACTTC.

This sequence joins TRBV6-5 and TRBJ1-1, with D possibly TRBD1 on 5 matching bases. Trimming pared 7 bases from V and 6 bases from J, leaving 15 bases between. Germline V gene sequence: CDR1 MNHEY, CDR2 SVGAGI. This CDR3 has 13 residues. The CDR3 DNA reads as TGTGCCAGCACTCGGGGGAGTTGGTCTGAAGCTTTCTTT. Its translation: CASTRGSWSEAFF.